Described below is a single T cell receptor (beta chain) sequence and its context. There is no known antigen for this receptor. No qualities accompany the bases; no much larger clone lies one base away. Other DNA sequences in this specimen translate into the identical CDR3. This entry is derived from a study of cytomegalovirus exposure and HLA in healthy donors (TCRdb year 2017). About the full investigation: According to a later analysis, the 100 to 150 validation repertoires were produced on the same platform as the 600 to 850 repertoires of the first cohort. The aim of the study was to test whether cataloging public T cell receptors could identify signatures of past pathogen exposure. In addition to the first cohort of several hundred subjects, a separate validation cohort of approximately 120 different subjects was used. To predict cytomegalovirus infection status, the study brought together high-throughput TCR immunosequencing, statistical association of individual TCRs with disease status, and machine learning. On the study overall, not on this receptor specifically: Most TCR sequences were observed very rarely across donors, whereas some public TCRs were present in many individuals. The authors suggested that the approach could potentially be extended to other disease states and immunological phenotypes. In vitro tests confirmed that a few of the cytomegalovirus-associated TCR beta chains recognize cytomegalovirus antigens. In both the original and validation cohorts, the classifier was reported to diagnose cytomegalovirus status with high specificity and sensitivity. The study listed approximately 160 TCR beta chains as associated with cytomegalovirus. A later analysis lacked HLA typing for the validation cohort, so it scored co-occurrence in that cohort across all 120 repertoires. In a later analysis, TCRs clustered in the first cohort were found to also tend to co-occur in the 130 or so validation repertoires, with 94% of cluster scores above 0.

The donors were included in the validation cohort of approximately 130 subjects, a group kept apart from the approximately 690-subject first cohort. Including cysteine and phenylalanine, the CDR3 has 11 amino acids. CDR3 DNA is the only sequence kept; it has 33 bases, read in frame from the first base. Between the V and J ends, shortened by 4 bases and 3 bases respectively, the junction contains 7 bases. CDR1 SQVTM and CDR2 ANQGSEA were looked up in the germline V gene. Library construction relied on the immunoSEQ multiplex PCR assay. The source study handled its data this way. A statistical classification framework was developed to diagnose cytomegalovirus status using the catalog of TCR beta chain sequences. This is the immuneACCESS table as TCRdb keeps it, with only in-frame sequences that have V and J called. A part of the clones is gone; compared with another copy, unresolved V genes explain less than half, and the rest is unexplained. Clone size and V and J calls were adopted from that table, with D and trimming inferred from the DNA. The sample table shows about 120,000 clones, and about nine tenths are seen once. The ten largest clones represent roughly 2% of the sample.

This TCR was sampled from a woman aged 18 to 35 in good health and CMV-seronegative. The V gene is TRBV29-1 and the J gene is TRBJ2-7; 6 matching bases give a weak D call of TRBD2. Specimen: PBMCs. Read as DNA, the sequence is TGCAGCGTTGTGGGGGGCTACGAGCAGTACTTC. Translated, it gives CSVVGGYEQYF.